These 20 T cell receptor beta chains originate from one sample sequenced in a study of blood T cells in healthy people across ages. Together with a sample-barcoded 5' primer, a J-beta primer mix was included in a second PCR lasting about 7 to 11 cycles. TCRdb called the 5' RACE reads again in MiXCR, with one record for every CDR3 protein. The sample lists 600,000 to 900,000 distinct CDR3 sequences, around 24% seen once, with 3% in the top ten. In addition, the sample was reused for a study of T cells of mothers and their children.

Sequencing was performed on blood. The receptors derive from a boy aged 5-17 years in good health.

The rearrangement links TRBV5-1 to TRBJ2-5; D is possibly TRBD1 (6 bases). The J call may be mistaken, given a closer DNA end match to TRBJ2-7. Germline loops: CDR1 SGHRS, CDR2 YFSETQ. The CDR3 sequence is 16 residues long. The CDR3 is CASSSGESTGNYEQYF. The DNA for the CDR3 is TGCGCCAGCAGCTCTGGGGAGAGCACAGGGAACTACGAGCAGTACTTC.

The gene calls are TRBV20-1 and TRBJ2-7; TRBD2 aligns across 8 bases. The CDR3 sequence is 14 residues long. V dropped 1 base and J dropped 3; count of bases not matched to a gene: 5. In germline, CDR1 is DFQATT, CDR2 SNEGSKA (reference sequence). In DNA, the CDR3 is TGCAGTGCTAGAGTCCGGGGGGGCATCTACGAGCAGTACTTC. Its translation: CSARVRGGIYEQYF.

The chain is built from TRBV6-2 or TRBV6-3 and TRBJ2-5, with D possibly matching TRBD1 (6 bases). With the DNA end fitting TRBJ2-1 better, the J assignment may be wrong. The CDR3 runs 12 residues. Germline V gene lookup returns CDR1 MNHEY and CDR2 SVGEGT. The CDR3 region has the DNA TGTGCCAGCAGCTCCAGGGGCTATGAGCAGTTCTTC. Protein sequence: CASSSRGYEQFF.

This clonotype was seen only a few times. CDR3 in amino acids: CSVATPGMSNIQYF. CDR3 DNA sequence: TGCAGCGTCGCCACCCCGGGGATGTCGAACATTCAGTACTTC. The chain has TRBV29-1 and TRBJ2-4; possible D gene TRBD2, 5 bases. The CDR3 sequence is 14 residues long. Trimming stripped 6 bases from V and 7 bases from J, with 19 bases between. CDR1 is SQVTM and CDR2 is ANQGSEA in the germline V gene.

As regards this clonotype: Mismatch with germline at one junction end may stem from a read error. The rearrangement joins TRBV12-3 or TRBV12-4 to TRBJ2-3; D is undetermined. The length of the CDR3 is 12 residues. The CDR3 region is CAGSLRQDTQYF. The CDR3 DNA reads TGTGCCGGCAGCCTGAGACAAGATACGCAGTATTTT.

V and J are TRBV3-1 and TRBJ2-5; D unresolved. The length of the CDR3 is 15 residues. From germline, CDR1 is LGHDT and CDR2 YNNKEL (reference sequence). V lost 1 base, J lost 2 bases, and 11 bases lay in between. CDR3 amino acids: CASSQAAVPQETQYF. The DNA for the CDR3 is TGTGCCAGCAGCCAAGCTGCAGTTCCACAAGAGACCCAGTACTTC.

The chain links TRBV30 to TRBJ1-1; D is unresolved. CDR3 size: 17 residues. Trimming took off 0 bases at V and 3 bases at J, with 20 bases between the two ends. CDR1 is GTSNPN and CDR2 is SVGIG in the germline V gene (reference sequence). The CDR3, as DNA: TGTGCCTGGAGTGTAAGGATAACGGGGAGACTCGACACTGAAGCTTTCTTT. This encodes CAWSVRITGRLDTEAFF.

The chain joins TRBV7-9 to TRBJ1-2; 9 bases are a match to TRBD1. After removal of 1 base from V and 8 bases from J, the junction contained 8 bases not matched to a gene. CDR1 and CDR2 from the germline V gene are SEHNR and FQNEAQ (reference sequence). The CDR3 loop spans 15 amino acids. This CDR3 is CASSLGAQGARGYTF. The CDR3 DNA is TGTGCCAGCAGCTTAGGGGCACAGGGGGCGCGAGGCTACACCTTC.

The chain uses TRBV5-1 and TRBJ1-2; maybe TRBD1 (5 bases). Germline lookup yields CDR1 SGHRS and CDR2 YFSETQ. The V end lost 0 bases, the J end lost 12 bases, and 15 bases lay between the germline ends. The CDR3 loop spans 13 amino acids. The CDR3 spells CASSLASAGPDTF. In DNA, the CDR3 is TGCGCCAGCAGCTTGGCCTCGGCGGGACCTGACACCTTC.

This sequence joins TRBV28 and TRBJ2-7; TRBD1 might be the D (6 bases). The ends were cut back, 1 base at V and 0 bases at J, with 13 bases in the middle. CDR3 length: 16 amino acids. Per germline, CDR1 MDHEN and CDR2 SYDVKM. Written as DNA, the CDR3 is TGTGCCAGCAGTTTATATTGGGGGCAGAGCTCCTACGAGCAGTACTTC. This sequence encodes CASSLYWGQSSYEQYF.

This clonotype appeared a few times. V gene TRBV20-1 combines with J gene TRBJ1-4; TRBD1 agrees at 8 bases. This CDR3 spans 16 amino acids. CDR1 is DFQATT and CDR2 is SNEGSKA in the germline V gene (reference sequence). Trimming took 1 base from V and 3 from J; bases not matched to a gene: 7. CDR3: CSARGPEQGANEKLFF. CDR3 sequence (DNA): TGCAGTGCTAGAGGACCAGAACAGGGGGCTAATGAAAAACTGTTTTTT.

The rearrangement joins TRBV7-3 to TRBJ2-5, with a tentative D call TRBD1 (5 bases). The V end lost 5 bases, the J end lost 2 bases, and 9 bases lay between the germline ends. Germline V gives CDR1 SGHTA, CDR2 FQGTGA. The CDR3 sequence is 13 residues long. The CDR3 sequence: CASSARQQETQYF. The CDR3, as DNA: TGTGCCAGCAGCGCCCGACAGCAAGAGACCCAGTACTTC.

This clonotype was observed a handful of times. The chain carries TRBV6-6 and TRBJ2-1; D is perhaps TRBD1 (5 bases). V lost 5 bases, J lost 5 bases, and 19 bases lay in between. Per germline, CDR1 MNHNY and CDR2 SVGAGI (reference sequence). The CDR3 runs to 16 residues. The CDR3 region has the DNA TGTGCCAGCAGTCGACAGATGACTGTAACAAACAATGAGCAGTTCTTC. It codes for CASSRQMTVTNNEQFF.

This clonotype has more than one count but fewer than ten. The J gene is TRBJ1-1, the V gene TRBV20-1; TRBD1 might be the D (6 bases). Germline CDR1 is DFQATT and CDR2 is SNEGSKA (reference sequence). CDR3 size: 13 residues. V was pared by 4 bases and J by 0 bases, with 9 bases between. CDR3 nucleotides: TGCAGTGCTACCGGGACACTGAACACTGAAGCTTTCTTT. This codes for CSATGTLNTEAFF.

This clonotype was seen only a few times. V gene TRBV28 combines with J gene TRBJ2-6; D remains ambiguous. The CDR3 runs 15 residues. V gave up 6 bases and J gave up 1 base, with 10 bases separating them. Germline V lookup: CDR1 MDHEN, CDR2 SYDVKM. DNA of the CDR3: TGTGCCAGCAGCCTTCCGGCTTCTGGGGCCAACGTCCTGACTTTC. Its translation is CASSLPASGANVLTF.

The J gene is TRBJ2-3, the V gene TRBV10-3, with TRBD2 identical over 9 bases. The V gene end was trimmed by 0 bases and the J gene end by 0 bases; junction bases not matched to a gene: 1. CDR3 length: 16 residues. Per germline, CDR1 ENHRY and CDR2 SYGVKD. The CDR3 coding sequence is TGTGCCATCAGTGAGTCTAGCGGGGGTAGCACAGATACGCAGTATTTT. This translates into CAISESSGGSTDTQYF.

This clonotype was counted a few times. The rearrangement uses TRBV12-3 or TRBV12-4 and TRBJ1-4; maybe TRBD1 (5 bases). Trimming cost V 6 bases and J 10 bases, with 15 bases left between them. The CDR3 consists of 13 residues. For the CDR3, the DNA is TGTGCCAGCAGGGGGGTCGGGGTACGAAAACTGTTTTTT. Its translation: CASRGVGVRKLFF.

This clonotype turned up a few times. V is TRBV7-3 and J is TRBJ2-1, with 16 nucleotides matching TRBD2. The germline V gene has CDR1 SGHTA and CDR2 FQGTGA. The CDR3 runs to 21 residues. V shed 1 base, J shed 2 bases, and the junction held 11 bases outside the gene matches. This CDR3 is CASSLISGTSGGAPPYNEQFF. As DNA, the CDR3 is TGTGCCAGCAGCTTAATTTCCGGGACTAGCGGGGGGGCACCTCCCTACAATGAGCAGTTCTTC.

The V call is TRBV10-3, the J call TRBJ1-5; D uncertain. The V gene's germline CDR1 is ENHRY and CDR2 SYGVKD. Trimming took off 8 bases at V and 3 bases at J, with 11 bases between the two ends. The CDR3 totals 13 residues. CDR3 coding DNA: TGTGCCATCTCGGACGGATTCAATCAGCCCCAGCATTTT. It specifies CAISDGFNQPQHF.

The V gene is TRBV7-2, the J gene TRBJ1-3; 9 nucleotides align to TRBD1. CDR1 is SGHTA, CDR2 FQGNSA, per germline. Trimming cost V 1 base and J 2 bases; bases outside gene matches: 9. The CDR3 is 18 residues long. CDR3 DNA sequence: TGTGCCAGCAGCTTAGGGTACGGACAGGGGTTTCCTGGAAACACCATATATTTT. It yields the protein CASSLGYGQGFPGNTIYF. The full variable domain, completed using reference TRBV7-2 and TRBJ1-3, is GAGVSQSPSNKVTEKGKDVELRCDPISGHTALYWYRQSLGQGLEFLIYFQGNSAPDKSGLPSDRFSAERTGGSVSTLTIQRTQQEDSAVYLCASSLGYGQGFPGNTIYFGEGSWLTVV.